The 27 T cell receptor beta chains below come from one sample, sequenced in a study of T cells expressing NK-cell markers. TCRdb reprocessed the 5' RACE reads and reports one entry per CDR3 protein, with no DNA. The data include roughly 390,000 distinct CDR3 sequences; the top ten clones carry around 10%. Sample: blood T cells: a sorted CD56 or NKG2C T cell subset, CD4+ or CD8+ T cells, or bulk PBMC T cells (not recorded which). Receptors were obtained from a woman between 50 and 59 years old in good health.

The rearrangement links TRBV10-3 to TRBJ2-2; as DNA is missing, the TRBD2 call by TCRdb cannot be tested. The CDR3 extends over 14 amino acids. The germline V gene has CDR1 ENHRY and CDR2 SYGVKD. CDR3 amino acids: CAIRGAGDTGELFF.

The rearrangement joins TRBV7-9 to TRBJ2-5. The CDR3 spans 12 residues. Looked up from germline, CDR1 is SEHNR and CDR2 is FQNEAQ (reference sequence). Here the CDR3 reads CASSLPHKTQYF.

The chain uses TRBV2 and TRBJ1-5. The CDR3 spans 14 residues. CDR1 is SNHLY and CDR2 is FYNNEI in the germline V gene. The CDR3 reads CASSESASNQPQHF.

CDR3 sequence: CATSDLKEGGLWGTQYF. The chain links TRBV24-1 to TRBJ2-5; as DNA is missing, the TRBD1 call by TCRdb cannot be tested. The germline V gene encodes CDR1 KGHDR and CDR2 SFDVKD. This CDR3 spans 17 amino acids.

The chain couples TRBV12-3 or TRBV12-4 to TRBJ2-7; TCRdb's D gene call, TRBD1, goes unchecked for lack of DNA. The CDR3 is 14 amino acids. This CDR3 is CASRGQDEQYEQYF.

This chain connects TRBV5-1 to TRBJ2-7; the TCRdb D gene call, TRBD1, has no DNA to confirm it. The CDR3 contains 13 residues. The germline V gene has CDR1 SGHRS and CDR2 YFSETQ. The CDR3 sequence is CASSTRGSYEQYF.

This chain connects TRBV15 to TRBJ1-3. Germline-derived CDR1 and CDR2 are LNHNV and YYDKDF (reference sequence). The CDR3 covers 14 residues. The CDR3 loop reads CATSRDLGGNTIYF.

The chain uses TRBV19 and TRBJ2-7. Per germline, CDR1 LNHDA and CDR2 SQIVND (reference sequence). There are 13 residues in the CDR3. The CDR3 loop reads CASRGTDRNEQYF.

The chain combines TRBV30 with TRBJ1-1. In germline, CDR1 is GTSNPN, CDR2 SVGIG (reference sequence). CDR3 length: 14 residues. The CDR3 is CALNAGRGVSEAFF.

This rearrangement joins TRBV29-1 to TRBJ2-1; TCRdb reports TRBD2, a call that lacks DNA to check it against. CDR1 SQVTM and CDR2 ANQGSEA come from the germline V gene. CDR3 length: 15 residues. The CDR3 protein is CSVALTPGLNNEQFF.

The chain employs TRBV4-2 and TRBJ2-1; TCRdb outputs TRBD1, but without DNA this stays unchecked. Germline V lookup: CDR1 LGHNA, CDR2 YNFKEQ. The CDR3 runs to 17 residues. The CDR3 sequence is CASSQVGGQRRHNEQFF.

The rearrangement links TRBV5-6 to TRBJ2-7; as DNA is missing, the TRBD2 call by TCRdb cannot be tested. Per the germline V gene, CDR1 is SGHDT and CDR2 is YYEEEE. The CDR3 runs 13 residues. The CDR3 is CASTHSVDYEQYF. The full variable domain, with the rest looked up from reference TRBV5-6 and TRBJ2-7, is DAGVTQSPTHLIKTRGQQVTLRCSPKSGHDTVSWYQQALGQGPQFIFQYYEEEERQRGNFPDRFSGHQFPNYSSELNVNALLLGDSALYLCASTHSVDYEQYFGPGTRLTVT.

The chain couples TRBV7-8 to TRBJ1-2. Germline loops: CDR1 SGHVS, CDR2 FQNEAQ. The CDR3 covers 13 residues. The chain's CDR3 is CASSLDVDYGYTF.

V and J are TRBV29-1 and TRBJ2-2; TCRdb calls TRBD1, which cannot be checked without DNA. The CDR3 sequence is 16 residues long. Germline assignment: CDR1 SQVTM and CDR2 ANQGSEA. This CDR3 is CSVEATGIPLAGELFF.

The chain combines TRBV20-1 with TRBJ2-1; TCRdb proposes TRBD2, but this gene call is untestable without DNA. Germline V gene sequence: CDR1 DFQATT, CDR2 SNEGSKA (reference sequence). This CDR3 is 15 amino acids long. CDR3 amino acids: CSARRLAATYNEQFF.

This chain uses TRBV6-5 with TRBJ2-3; the TRBD2 assignment by TCRdb is unverifiable without DNA. Per germline, CDR1 MNHEY and CDR2 SVGAGI. This CDR3 comprises 21 residues. Here the CDR3 reads CASSPLGVSGGLREGTDTQYF.

The rearrangement uses TRBV7-2 and TRBJ1-6; the TCRdb D gene call, TRBD1, has no DNA to confirm it. There are 15 residues in the CDR3. Germline loops: CDR1 SGHTA, CDR2 FQGNSA. CDR3 protein: CASETLTGKSSPLHF.

The chain's CDR3 is CAIWSETGANVLTF. This rearrangement joins TRBV10-3 to TRBJ2-6. Germline values: CDR1 ENHRY, CDR2 SYGVKD. This CDR3 is 14 amino acids long.

The chain carries TRBV9 and TRBJ2-3. Germline V CDR1 and CDR2: SGDLS, YYNGEE. The CDR3 consists of 15 residues. CDR3 loop: CASSGSGYSTDTQYF.

The chain uses TRBV20-1 and TRBJ1-6; TCRdb selects TRBD1, and the lack of DNA leaves this call unchecked. CDR1 DFQATT and CDR2 SNEGSKA come from the germline V gene (reference sequence). The CDR3 loop spans 14 amino acids. The CDR3 sequence is CSAHEDSQNSPLHF.

V usage is TRBV6-4 and J usage is TRBJ1-5; with no DNA, the TCRdb D assignment of TRBD1 cannot be verified. Germline CDR1 reads MRHNA; CDR2 reads SNTAGT. This CDR3 is 13 amino acids long. CDR3 in amino acids: CASSEARDQPQHF.

CDR3 residues: CASSQDHLAGANEQFF. The chain carries TRBV3-1 and TRBJ2-1; checking the TCRdb D call of TRBD2 is not possible without DNA. CDR1 LGHDT and CDR2 YNNKEL come from the germline V gene (reference sequence). The CDR3 runs 16 residues.

This chain uses TRBV2 with TRBJ2-1; TCRdb designates TRBD2, a call that cannot be tested without DNA. In germline, CDR1 is SNHLY, CDR2 FYNNEI. This CDR3 has 16 residues. CDR3 residues: CASSEARLAGVSEQFF.

The V call is TRBV24-1, the J call TRBJ2-1; TCRdb outputs TRBD2, but without DNA this stays unchecked. The germline V gene encodes CDR1 KGHDR and CDR2 SFDVKD. The CDR3 is 17 residues long. The CDR3 sequence is CATSALRLAGEYNEQFF.

V gene TRBV2 combines with J gene TRBJ2-1. Per germline, CDR1 SNHLY and CDR2 FYNNEI. CDR3 length: 13 amino acids. The CDR3 spells CASGWSSYNEQFF. The full variable domain, its missing parts supplied by reference TRBV2 and TRBJ2-1, is EPEVTQTPSHQVTQMGQEVILRCVPISNHLYFYWYRQILGQKVEFLVSFYNNEISEKSEIFDDQFSVERPDGSNFTLKIRSTKLEDSAMYFCASGWSSYNEQFFGPGTRLTVL.

The chain recombines TRBV20-1 with TRBJ2-4; TCRdb's D call, TRBD1, is unchecked because there is no DNA. Per the germline V gene, CDR1 is DFQATT and CDR2 is SNEGSKA (reference sequence). The CDR3 loop spans 14 amino acids. The CDR3 region is CSASDQGAADIQYF.

The V gene is TRBV7-2, the J gene TRBJ2-3; no DNA is available, so the TRBD2 call from TCRdb remains unchecked. Germline values: CDR1 SGHTA, CDR2 FQGNSA. This CDR3 contains 14 residues. The CDR3 protein is CASSLGRARDTQYF.